What follows are 17 T cell receptor beta chains derived from one specimen sequenced in a study of neoadjuvant anti-PD-1 for oral cavity cancer. Data came from immunoSEQ multiplex PCR; TCRdb stores just in-frame clones and leaves some out. Among tens of thousands of clones listed, around 85% were seen once. Here the sequenced sample was PBMCs, taken before nivolumab (anti-PD-1) treatment. Every receptor here comes from a person between 40 and 85 years old with oral cavity squamous cell carcinoma.

This sequence joins TRBV6-1 and TRBJ1-5; D is unclear. V was trimmed by 4 bases and J by 7 bases, leaving 17 bases between them. The CDR3 extends over 15 amino acids. Germline CDR1 MNHNS, CDR2 SASEGT. CDR3 in DNA: TGTGCCAGCAGTGTTTTGAGGATCGGAGGGCAGCCCCAGCATTTT. Translated: CASSVLRIGGQPQHF.

The J gene is TRBJ2-7, the V gene TRBV5-4, with D unclear. The germline CDR1 and CDR2 sequences are SGHNT and YYREEE (reference sequence). The V end lost 0 bases, the J end lost 0 bases, and 4 bases lay between the germline ends. The CDR3 runs 13 residues. CDR3 coding DNA: TGTGCCAGCAGCTTGGATTTCTCCTACGAGCAGTACTTC. It codes for CASSLDFSYEQYF.

The chain combines TRBV10-1 with TRBJ2-3; 8 nucleotides line up with TRBD2. V shed 3 bases and J 5 bases; nucleotides not matched to a gene: 4. Germline CDR1 and CDR2: WNHNN and SYGVQD (reference sequence). This CDR3 has 14 residues. The CDR3 spells CASSDRGGEDTQYF. CDR3 in DNA: TGCGCCAGCAGTGACCGGGGGGGCGAAGATACGCAGTATTTT.

This chain uses TRBV5-1 with TRBJ1-1; tentatively, D is TRBD1 (5 bases). Germline values: CDR1 SGHRS, CDR2 YFSETQ. Trimming removed 0 bases from V and 1 base from J, with 10 bases in between. This CDR3 has 15 residues. CDR3 DNA: TGCGCCAGCAGCTTGGCAGGGTCTCGGAACACTGAAGCTTTCTTT. Translating gives CASSLAGSRNTEAFF.

This clone is judged medium-sized. This sequence joins TRBV7-9 and TRBJ1-5; tentatively, D is TRBD1 (5 bases). The ends were cut back, 5 bases at V and 7 bases at J, with 18 bases in the middle. The CDR3 is made up of 15 amino acids. Germline CDR1 SEHNR, CDR2 FQNEAQ (reference sequence). Here the CDR3 DNA reads TGTGCCAGCAGCCCCGATTTCAGGGAGGGACAGCCCCAGCATTTT. It encodes CASSPDFREGQPQHF.

This clone showed up many times. The J gene is TRBJ1-1, the V gene TRBV30, with D possibly matching TRBD1 (6 bases). The germline V and J ends were trimmed by 8 bases and 1 base, with 11 bases remaining between them. This CDR3 spans 12 amino acids. Germline lookup yields CDR1 GTSNPN and CDR2 SVGIG (reference sequence). The CDR3 DNA is TGTGCCCGGGGACAACAGAACACTGAAGCTTTCTTT. It yields the protein CARGQQNTEAFF.

For the CDR3, the DNA is TGTGCCAGCAGTTGGGCTAGCACAGATACGCAGTATTTT. Translating gives CASSWASTDTQYF. The chain has TRBV27 and TRBJ2-3; no clear D gene. CDR3 size: 13 residues. Trimming stripped 4 bases from V and 0 bases from J, with 5 bases between. Germline CDR1 MNHEY, CDR2 SMNVEV (reference sequence).

This clone was seen just once. This sequence joins TRBV6-1 and TRBJ2-1; D is uncertain. V was trimmed by 6 bases and J by 6 bases, leaving 9 bases between them. Germline CDR1 MNHNS, CDR2 SASEGT. The CDR3 totals 12 residues. The CDR3 DNA reads TGTGCCAGCAGCCCCAAAATCAATGAGCAGTTCTTC. It codes for CASSPKINEQFF.

The chain combines TRBV19 with TRBJ1-2, with 8 nucleotides matching TRBD1. The trim removed 5 bases at V and 13 bases at J, leaving 9 bases unmatched. CDR1 LNHDA and CDR2 SQIVND come from the germline V gene (reference sequence). The CDR3 consists of 12 residues. Here the CDR3 reads CASSLPGGQCTF. CDR3 nucleotides: TGTGCCAGTAGTCTTCCAGGGGGCCAATGCACCTTC.

The chain has TRBV4-2 and TRBJ1-2; D uncertain. The V gene lost 0 bases and the J gene lost 0 bases, with 5 bases spanning the gap. This CDR3 is 14 amino acids long. CDR1 and CDR2 from the germline V gene are LGHNA and YNFKEQ. This chain's CDR3 is CASSQENSNYGYTF. In DNA, the CDR3 is TGTGCCAGCAGCCAAGAAAACTCTAACTATGGCTACACCTTC.

This clone was counted once. The chain carries TRBV7-2 and TRBJ2-3; a weak D match, TRBD2 (5 bases). Germline loops: CDR1 SGHTA, CDR2 FQGNSA. Trimming cost V 4 bases and J 4 bases, with 21 bases left between them. The CDR3 spans 17 residues. CDR3 loop: CASSSPRGKEDSDTQYF. The CDR3 nucleotides read TGTGCCAGCAGCTCCCCTCGGGGAAAGGAGGATTCAGATACGCAGTATTTT.

In its sample, this clone was seen a few times. This sequence joins TRBV27 and TRBJ1-1; tentative D call: TRBD1 (5 bases). Trimming shortened V by 10 bases and J by 6 bases, and 30 bases separated the two germline ends. CDR3 length equals 17 residues. Germline V CDR1 and CDR2: MNHEY, SMNVEV (reference sequence). CDR3 protein: CATRMYGRVVGIPEAFF. The CDR3 coding sequence is TGTGCCACCAGGATGTATGGCAGGGTGGTGGGAATACCTGAAGCTTTCTTT.

This clone appeared once. V and J are TRBV10-2 and TRBJ2-1, with D perhaps matching TRBD2 (7 bases). V was shortened by 7 bases and J by 7 bases, with 11 bases between the two germline ends. Germline V gives CDR1 WSHSY, CDR2 SAAADI. There are 12 residues in the CDR3. The chain's CDR3 is CASKQGGNEQFF. Here the CDR3 DNA reads TGCGCCAGCAAACAGGGAGGGAATGAGCAGTTCTTC.

V gene TRBV4-1 combines with J gene TRBJ2-7; 8 nucleotides align to TRBD1. J gave up 5 bases and V 6 bases, and 9 bases lay outside the gene matches. The germline gives CDR1 MGHRA, CDR2 YSYEKL. The CDR3 extends over 14 amino acids. Here the CDR3 reads CASRAWTGQNEQYF. CDR3 nucleotide sequence: TGCGCCAGCAGAGCGTGGACAGGGCAAAACGAGCAGTACTTC.

The chain recombines TRBV5-1 with TRBJ2-2, with a possible D match to TRBD1 (5 bases). V was trimmed by 2 bases and J by 5 bases, leaving 7 bases between them. This CDR3 comprises 13 residues. Germline CDR1 is SGHRS and CDR2 is YFSETQ. CDR3 in amino acids: CASSLGETGELFF. CDR3 coding DNA: TGCGCCAGCAGCTTAGGGGAAACCGGGGAGCTGTTTTTT.

The chain recombines TRBV6-5 with TRBJ1-2; D is unresolved. V was pared by 6 bases and J by 8 bases, with 22 bases between. Germline V gene lookup returns CDR1 MNHEY and CDR2 SVGAGI. CDR3 length: 15 residues. The CDR3 DNA sequence: TGTGCCAGCAGCCTCCTTACGTCACCCGAGGAGGGCTACACCTTC. Protein product: CASSLLTSPEEGYTF.

This clone was observed once. The chain employs TRBV19 and TRBJ1-1; the D is unclear. There are 14 residues in the CDR3. Deletions cut 5 bases from V and 0 bases from J, with 10 bases between. CDR1 is LNHDA, CDR2 SQIVND, per germline (reference sequence). The CDR3 is CASSERFMNTEAFF. CDR3 DNA sequence: TGTGCCAGTAGTGAGAGATTCATGAACACTGAAGCTTTCTTT.